The 21 T cell receptor beta chains presented below share a single source sample, sequenced in a study of vaccination effects on CD4 cells after COVID-19. Before sequencing, viral peptide pools were used by the ViraFEST assay to expand antigen-specific CD4+ T cells. The culture ran for around ten days before CD4+ T cells were isolated. BNT162b2 vaccine or mRNA-1273 vaccine was given to participants in two doses. Their antigens remain unidentified. This table comes from immunoSEQ multiplex PCR, and its TCRdb copy is limited to in-frame clones, with some not included. This sample carries approximately 25,000 clones, roughly three quarters of them seen once, and the ten largest clones take around 8.2%. Sample: CD4+ T cells from PBMCs cultured with SARS-CoV-2 spike peptides, taken after COVID-19 vaccination. These receptor sequences come from a human donor who received a COVID-19 vaccine.

This rearrangement joins TRBV6-5 to TRBJ2-5, with TRBD2 as a possible D gene (5 bases). The CDR3 runs to 16 residues. Germline V gives CDR1 MNHEY, CDR2 SVGAGI. V was pared by 0 bases and J by 2 bases, with 13 bases between. DNA of the CDR3: TGTGCCAGCAGTTACTCGTGGGTAGCGCCTCAAGAGACCCAGTACTTC. This translates into CASSYSWVAPQETQYF.

V gene TRBV20-1 combines with J gene TRBJ1-2; D is ambiguous. Germline loops: CDR1 DFQATT, CDR2 SNEGSKA (reference sequence). The V and J ends lost 6 bases and 4 bases respectively, with 9 bases between them. This CDR3 region has 11 residues. The CDR3 protein is CSAAPLYGYTF. The CDR3 coding sequence is TGCAGTGCGGCCCCCCTCTATGGCTACACCTTC.

The rearrangement links TRBV27 to TRBJ2-1; either TRBD1 or TRBD2 may supply D (5 bases each). V dropped 4 bases and J dropped 5 bases, with 15 bases sitting between them. Germline V lookup: CDR1 MNHEY, CDR2 SMNVEV (reference sequence). This CDR3 has 15 amino acids. DNA of the CDR3: TGTGCCAGCAGTTCTTATGGGCGAGGGGACAATGAGCAGTTCTTC. This sequence encodes CASSSYGRGDNEQFF.

The chain is built from TRBV18 and TRBJ1-2; 8 nucleotides line up with TRBD1. J gave up 2 bases and V 2 bases, and 4 bases lay outside the gene matches. CDR1 is KGHSH, CDR2 LQKENI, per germline. This CDR3 has 15 amino acids. The CDR3 sequence: CASSPGQGANYGYTF. For the CDR3, the DNA is TGTGCCAGCTCACCAGGTCAGGGGGCGAACTATGGCTACACCTTC.

The chain is built from TRBV19 and TRBJ2-3, with 10 positions matching TRBD2. This CDR3 is built from 15 residues. Losses at the gene ends were 6 bases for V and 2 bases for J; bases not matched to a gene: 5. Germline V gene data show CDR1 as LNHDA and CDR2 as SQIVND (reference sequence). The DNA for the CDR3 is TGTGCCAGTAGCCCCCTAGCGGGGGCCACAGATACGCAGTATTTT. This gives the protein CASSPLAGATDTQYF.

The chain combines TRBV6-5 with TRBJ1-2; no clear D. The V end was cut by 5 bases, the J end by 0 bases, with 7 bases between. The germline gives CDR1 MNHEY, CDR2 SVGAGI. CDR3 length equals 13 residues. CDR3 region: CASSLSANYGYTF. For the CDR3, the DNA is TGTGCCAGCAGTCTCTCAGCTAACTATGGCTACACCTTC.

The V and J genes are TRBV7-4 and TRBJ1-3; unclear D gene. The CDR3 consists of 14 residues. The V gene's germline CDR1 is SGHVT and CDR2 SQSDAQ. V gave up 2 bases and J gave up 0 bases, with 5 bases separating them. CDR3 in DNA: TGTGCCAGCAGCTTACGCAACTCTGGAAACACCATATATTTT. Translation: CASSLRNSGNTIYF.

The V and J genes are TRBV10-1 and TRBJ2-3, with 7 bases fitting TRBD2. The CDR3 sequence is 18 residues long. Germline assignment: CDR1 WNHNN and CDR2 SYGVQD (reference sequence). J was trimmed by 1 base and V by 2 bases; bases with no gene match: 12. CDR3 bases: TGCGCCAGCAGTGAGACGAGAGGCGGGAGCTTGGGCACAGATACGCAGTATTTT. Protein: CASSETRGGSLGTDTQYF.

The V and J genes are TRBV28 and TRBJ1-1; TRBD1 might be the D (5 bases). CDR1 is MDHEN, CDR2 SYDVKM, per germline. The CDR3 runs 14 residues. Trimming took off 6 bases at V and 1 base at J, with 12 bases between the two ends. CDR3 in DNA: TGTGCCAGCAGGGGAGGGGATAGGAACACTGAAGCTTTCTTT. It yields the protein CASRGGDRNTEAFF.

J is TRBJ1-5 and V is TRBV30; a weak D match, TRBD1 (5 bases). Trimming shortened V by 1 base and J by 6 bases, and 13 bases separated the two germline ends. There are 14 residues in the CDR3. CDR1 is GTSNPN and CDR2 is SVGIG in the germline V gene (reference sequence). The CDR3 here is CAWSGRGLGQPQHF. CDR3 nucleotide sequence: TGTGCCTGGAGTGGAAGGGGTTTGGGTCAGCCCCAGCATTTT. Based on the CDR3 plus reference TRBV30 and TRBJ1-5, the full variable domain is SQTIHQWPATLVQPVGSPLSLECTVEGTSNPNLYWYRQAAGRGLQLLFYSVGIGQISSEVPQNLSASRPQDRQFILSSKKLLLSDSGFYLCAWSGRGLGQPQHFGDGTRLSIL.

The sample holds one count of this clone. J is TRBJ2-7 and V is TRBV25-1; 11 nucleotides align to TRBD2. The CDR3 is 16 residues long. V was clipped by 4 bases and J by 2 bases; unmatched bases: 7. Germline assignment: CDR1 MGHDK and CDR2 SYGVNS. The CDR3 region is CASSGPLAGGPYEQYF. Here the CDR3 DNA reads TGTGCCAGCAGTGGACCCCTAGCGGGGGGCCCCTACGAGCAGTACTTC.

This clone was counted once. The J gene is TRBJ2-5, the V gene TRBV7-9, with TRBD2 matching over 13 bases. This CDR3 contains 16 residues. Germline loops: CDR1 SEHNR, CDR2 FQNEAQ (reference sequence). After removal of 5 bases from V and 5 bases from J, the junction contained 8 bases not matched to a gene. This CDR3 reads CASSKTSGGGGETQYF. CDR3 coding DNA: TGTGCCAGCAGCAAAACTAGCGGGGGGGGAGGGGAGACCCAGTACTTC.

Only a few counts were recorded for this clone. The chain combines TRBV6-1 with TRBJ1-2; 8 bases are shared with TRBD1. This CDR3 spans 14 amino acids. Germline trimming cut 1 base from V and 7 bases from J; bases unmatched to any gene: 5. Germline V gene sequence: CDR1 MNHNS, CDR2 SASEGT. This chain's CDR3 is CASSEVRQGAGYTF. CDR3 coding DNA: TGTGCCAGCAGTGAAGTACGTCAGGGGGCTGGCTACACCTTC.

V gene TRBV13 combines with J gene TRBJ2-1; 9 nucleotides align to TRBD1. V was pared by 5 bases and J by 6 bases, with 11 bases of the junction left unmatched. This CDR3 contains 16 residues. Germline values: CDR1 PRHDT, CDR2 FYEKMQ (reference sequence). CDR3 bases: TGTGCCAGCAGCCCATACCGGGACAGGGTTCGCAATGAGCAGTTCTTC. It is translated as CASSPYRDRVRNEQFF.

The chain combines TRBV6-5 with TRBJ1-5, with D perhaps matching TRBD1 (6 bases). CDR3 length equals 15 residues. In germline, CDR1 is MNHEY, CDR2 SVGAGI. V shed 10 bases and J shed 0 bases, with 16 bases lying between them. The CDR3 protein is CATRLGGNSNQPQHF. The CDR3 DNA reads TGTGCCACCCGCCTAGGGGGAAATAGCAATCAGCCCCAGCATTTT.

The rearrangement links TRBV5-4 to TRBJ2-7, with TRBD1 matching over 8 bases. The ends lost 4 bases at V and 3 bases at J; junction bases unmatched: 6. This CDR3 has 14 amino acids. The germline V gene encodes CDR1 SGHNT and CDR2 YYREEE (reference sequence). The CDR3 here is CASSTGQGRYEQYF. The CDR3 DNA follows: TGTGCCAGCAGCACTGGACAGGGCCGCTACGAGCAGTACTTC. Drawing the rest from reference TRBV5-4 and TRBJ2-7, the complete variable domain is ETGVTQSPTHLIKTRGQQVTLRCSSQSGHNTVSWYQQALGQGPQFIFQYYREEENGRGNFPPRFSGLQFPNYSSELNVNALELDDSALYLCASSTGQGRYEQYFGPGTRLTVT.

The chain carries TRBV6-5 and TRBJ2-7; TRBD1 or TRBD2 may be the D gene (5 bases each). The V gene lost 5 bases and the J gene lost 3 bases, with 14 bases spanning the gap. Germline V CDR1 and CDR2: MNHEY, SVGAGI. This CDR3 spans 14 amino acids. CDR3 sequence (DNA): TGTGCCAGCAGTCCCGGGACGGGAAACTACGAGCAGTACTTC. Its translation is CASSPGTGNYEQYF.

This chain connects TRBV6-4 to TRBJ1-2; 7 nucleotides line up with TRBD1. Losses at the gene ends were 6 bases for V and 1 base for J; bases not matched to a gene: 5. In germline, CDR1 is MRHNA, CDR2 SNTAGT. The CDR3 has 14 amino acids. CDR3 nucleotide sequence: TGTGCCAGCAGCCCAACAGGGGTTAACTATGGCTACACCTTC. As protein: CASSPTGVNYGYTF.

This rearrangement joins TRBV4-1 to TRBJ1-1; D is ambiguous. Trimming pared 4 bases from V and 1 base from J, leaving 19 bases between. This CDR3 comprises 17 residues. The germline V gene has CDR1 MGHRA and CDR2 YSYEKL. This CDR3 reads CASSRALTPVGNTEAFF. The CDR3 DNA reads TGCGCCAGCAGCCGAGCTTTAACACCCGTGGGGAACACTGAAGCTTTCTTT.

This rearrangement joins TRBV5-1 to TRBJ2-2; D is possibly TRBD1 or TRBD2 (6 bases each). In germline, CDR1 is SGHRS, CDR2 YFSETQ. This CDR3 contains 12 residues. V was trimmed by 5 bases and J by 6 bases, leaving 8 bases between them. The CDR3: CASRRGAGELFF. The CDR3 DNA is TGCGCCAGCAGAAGGGGGGCCGGGGAGCTGTTTTTT.

V and J are TRBV19 and TRBJ2-1, with 13 nucleotides matching TRBD2. This CDR3 has 19 residues. V shed 5 bases and J 4 bases; nucleotides not matched to a gene: 14. Germline-derived CDR1 and CDR2 are LNHDA and SQIVND (reference sequence). The CDR3 reads CASSSMGLAGTSFYNEQFF. In nucleotides, the CDR3 is TGTGCCAGTAGTTCAATGGGACTAGCGGGAACCTCGTTTTACAATGAGCAGTTCTTC.